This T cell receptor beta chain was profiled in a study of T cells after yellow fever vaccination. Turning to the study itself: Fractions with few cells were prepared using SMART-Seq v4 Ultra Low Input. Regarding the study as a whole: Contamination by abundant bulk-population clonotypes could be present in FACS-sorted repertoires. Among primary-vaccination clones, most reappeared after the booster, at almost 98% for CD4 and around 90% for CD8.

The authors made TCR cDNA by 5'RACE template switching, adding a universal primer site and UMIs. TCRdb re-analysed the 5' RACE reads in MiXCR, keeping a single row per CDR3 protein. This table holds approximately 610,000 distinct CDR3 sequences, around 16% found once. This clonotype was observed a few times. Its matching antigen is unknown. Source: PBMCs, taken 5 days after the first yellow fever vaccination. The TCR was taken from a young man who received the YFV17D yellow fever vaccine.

This chain's CDR3 is CASSTPRGAAEKLFF. The CDR3 DNA sequence: TGTGCCAGTAGTACCCCTCGGGGGGCCGCTGAAAAACTGTTTTTT. The chain combines TRBV19 with TRBJ1-4, with TRBD1 as a possible D gene (6 bases). The CDR3 is 15 residues long. Germline values: CDR1 LNHDA, CDR2 SQIVND (reference sequence). V gave up 4 bases and J gave up 7 bases, with 16 bases separating them.